The 3 T cell receptor beta chains listed next were all sequenced from one sample in a study of graft-versus-host responses after intestinal transplantation. Assay used: immunoSEQ multiplex PCR; TCRdb lists only in-frame clones, some missing. The sample shows just under 100,000 clones, 80% to 95% of them seen only once. Sequencing was performed on PBMCs, taken about 440 days after intestinal transplant. The receptors derive from a human patient who received an intestinal transplant, so some T cells may come from the graft donor.

This clone was detected once. The gene calls are TRBV6-1 and TRBJ2-4; 11 bases map to TRBD1. This CDR3 contains 19 residues. The trim removed 4 bases at V and 0 bases at J, leaving 11 bases unmatched. The germline V gene has CDR1 MNHNS and CDR2 SASEGT. Here the CDR3 reads CASSAGTGGGLIAKNIQYF. CDR3 sequence (DNA): TGTGCCAGCAGTGCCGGGACAGGGGGAGGGCTAATAGCCAAAAACATTCAGTACTTC.

This chain connects TRBV5-1 to TRBJ1-2; TRBD1 matches 9 bases. CDR3 size: 16 residues. CDR1 and CDR2 (germline): SGHRS, YFSETQ. With V trimmed by 4 bases and J by 8 bases, 15 bases remained unmatched. The CDR3 bases are TGCGCCAGCAGCCCGGGACAGGGCAGTTCCCTCCTGGGCTACACCTTC. Protein: CASSPGQGSSLLGYTF.

This chain links TRBV7-6 with TRBJ1-1; D ambiguous. In germline, CDR1 is SGHVS, CDR2 FNYEAQ. The CDR3 has 15 residues. V lost 4 bases to trimming and J lost 1 base, with 13 bases between them. The CDR3 region has the DNA TGTGCCAGCAGCTCAAGGACCGGCAAGAACACTGAAGCTTTCTTT. It codes for CASSSRTGKNTEAFF.